Shown below are 20 T cell receptor beta chains from a single sample sequenced in a study of T cells in localized non-small cell lung cancer. Profiled with immunoSEQ multiplex PCR; TCRdb holds only in-frame clones, not every one. Of tens of thousands of clones listed, approximately 90% are singletons. Sample: peripheral blood, taken before any cancer treatment. The receptors derive from a man between 40 and 70 years old with stage I squamous cell lung carcinoma.

The V call is TRBV5-1, the J call TRBJ1-1; tentatively, D is TRBD1 (5 bases). The germline CDR1 and CDR2 sequences are SGHRS and YFSETQ. This CDR3 is 14 amino acids long. V lost 4 bases, J lost 1 base, and 11 bases lay in between. DNA of the CDR3: TGCGCCAGCAGCCGGCTCCAGGGGAACACTGAAGCTTTCTTT. Translated, it gives CASSRLQGNTEAFF.

This clone was picked up a small number of times. The chain carries TRBV30 and TRBJ1-5; D gene ambiguous. Germline V CDR1 and CDR2: GTSNPN, SVGIG (reference sequence). The V gene lost 3 bases and the J gene lost 7 bases, with 13 bases spanning the gap. CDR3 length: 13 residues. CDR3 sequence (DNA): TGTGCCTGGAGCCTGGGGTCAAGCCAGCCCCAGCATTTT. Translated: CAWSLGSSQPQHF.

The chain employs TRBV6-5 and TRBJ1-2; a weak D match, TRBD1 (6 bases). The CDR3 is 13 amino acids. From germline, CDR1 is MNHEY and CDR2 SVGAGI. Trimming left V 6 bases short and J 8 bases short, with 16 bases between. The CDR3 sequence: CASSVTGLGGYTF. The CDR3 DNA is TGTGCCAGCAGCGTGACAGGCCTTGGGGGCTACACCTTC.

On this clone itself: At one boundary the junction diverges from the germline segment, which might be a read error. The chain recombines TRBV7-2 with TRBJ2-7; 10 positions agree with TRBD1. The CDR3 is 12 residues long. Germline loops: CDR1 SGHTA, CDR2 FQGNSA. The CDR3 DNA reads as TGTGCCAGCAGCTCACCTAGACAGGGGGCATCCTTC. This sequence encodes CASSSPRQGASF.

V gene TRBV19 combines with J gene TRBJ1-1; maybe TRBD1 (6 bases). This CDR3 contains 15 residues. V lost 5 bases and J lost 4, with 17 bases in between. CDR1 and CDR2 (germline): LNHDA, SQIVND (reference sequence). CDR3 region: CASSLGTLGSTEAFF. CDR3 DNA sequence: TGTGCCAGTAGTCTGGGGACATTAGGAAGCACTGAAGCTTTCTTT.

The chain employs TRBV4-1 and TRBJ2-5; the match to TRBD2 covers 12 bases. CDR1 MGHRA and CDR2 YSYEKL come from the germline V gene. This CDR3 region has 19 residues. Trimming at V came to 1 base and at J to 2 bases, leaving 11 bases not matched to a gene. The CDR3 coding sequence is TGCGCCAGCAGCCAAGGGACACTAGCGGGGGGACAGTTTCAAGAGACCCAGTACTTC. Its translation: CASSQGTLAGGQFQETQYF.

The chain couples TRBV14 to TRBJ2-1; a possible D gene is TRBD1 (6 bases). Trimming removed 0 bases from V and 10 bases from J, with 22 bases in between. The CDR3 extends over 17 amino acids. The V gene's germline CDR1 is SGHDN and CDR2 FVKESK. The CDR3 DNA reads TGTGCCAGCAGCCAAGATCTAAGCAGGGGCCGTACCTCGGAGCAGTTCTTC. This translates into CASSQDLSRGRTSEQFF.

The chain is built from TRBV29-1 and TRBJ2-5; the D is unclear. This CDR3 comprises 12 residues. With 3 bases removed from V and 5 bases from J, the gap between germline ends came to 10 bases. The V gene's germline CDR1 is SQVTM and CDR2 ANQGSEA. The CDR3 protein is CSVDPFHETQYF. The CDR3 bases are TGCAGCGTTGACCCCTTCCATGAGACCCAGTACTTC.

The CDR3 region has the DNA TGCGCCAGCTCCCAAAACGGCGGGGACTACGAGCAGTACTTC. This codes for CASSQNGGDYEQYF. V and J are TRBV5-1 and TRBJ2-7, with D perhaps TRBD2 (6 bases). V dropped 7 bases and J dropped 3 bases, with 17 bases sitting between them. CDR1 is SGHRS and CDR2 is YFSETQ in the germline V gene. This CDR3 has 14 residues.

V is TRBV5-1 and J is TRBJ1-2; D perhaps matches TRBD1 (5 bases). V shed 0 bases and J shed 4 bases, with 13 bases lying between them. The CDR3 sequence is 15 residues long. Germline-derived CDR1 and CDR2 are SGHRS and YFSETQ. The CDR3 is CASSLGQLGLYGYTF. The DNA of the CDR3 is TGCGCCAGCAGCTTGGGACAGTTGGGCCTCTATGGCTACACCTTC.

The gene calls are TRBV10-2 and TRBJ1-1; D not certain. Germline V gene lookup returns CDR1 WSHSY and CDR2 SAAADI. Deletions cut 2 bases from V and 4 bases from J, with 5 bases between. The CDR3 is made up of 12 amino acids. The CDR3 nucleotides read TGCGCCAGCAGTGAGGGTTTCACTGAAGCTTTCTTT. Translating it yields CASSEGFTEAFF.

The CDR3 sequence is CASSTGVPEQYF. CDR3 DNA: TGTGCCAGCAGCACGGGAGTCCCGGAGCAGTACTTC. The chain carries TRBV7-8 and TRBJ2-7; the D gene is possibly TRBD2 (6 bases). Trimming left V 5 bases short and J 7 bases short, with 12 bases between. CDR1 SGHVS and CDR2 FQNEAQ come from the germline V gene. The CDR3 covers 12 residues.

V usage is TRBV20-1 and J usage is TRBJ2-7, with 10 bases fitting TRBD1. Germline CDR1 reads DFQATT; CDR2 reads SNEGSKA (reference sequence). The CDR3 length is 11 residues. In DNA form, the CDR3 reads TGCAGTGCTAGAGATAGACAGGGGGCAGAGGTC. It yields the protein CSARDRQGAEV.

V is TRBV10-3 and J is TRBJ1-4; 10 bases match TRBD1. CDR1 ENHRY and CDR2 SYGVKD come from the germline V gene. The CDR3 has 15 residues. V lost 10 bases and J lost 5; bases outside the gene matches: 10. In DNA, the CDR3 is TGTGCCACCTCAACGCCGACAGGGGGCAATGAAAAACTGTTTTTT. Protein: CATSTPTGGNEKLFF.

The chain is built from TRBV5-8 and TRBJ1-2; 9 bases fit TRBD1. V lost 4 bases to trimming and J lost 3 bases; unmatched junction nucleotides: 7. Per the germline V gene, CDR1 is SGHTS and CDR2 is YDEGEE. This CDR3 has 15 amino acids. The CDR3 DNA reads TGTGCCAGCAGCGGTCGGACAGGGGAACACTATGGCTACACCTTC. As protein: CASSGRTGEHYGYTF.

V usage is TRBV13 and J usage is TRBJ2-7; TRBD1 matches at 7 bases. V lost 2 bases, J lost 6 bases, and 7 bases stayed unmatched. The germline V gene encodes CDR1 PRHDT and CDR2 FYEKMQ (reference sequence). The length of the CDR3 is 14 residues. The CDR3 nucleotides read TGTGCCAGCAGCTTATATACAGGGGAGCGCGAGCAGTACTTC. Translating it yields CASSLYTGEREQYF.

V is TRBV18 and J is TRBJ1-5, with 7 bases that match TRBD1. CDR3 length: 15 residues. The germline gives CDR1 KGHSH, CDR2 LQKENI. J gave up 5 bases and V 6 bases, and 10 bases lay outside the gene matches. The CDR3 DNA sequence: TGTGCCAGCTCGGCGACAGGGCTTGGCGATCAGCCCCAGCATTTT. Residues: CASSATGLGDQPQHF.

The rearrangement joins TRBV6-1 to TRBJ2-1, with TRBD1 matching over 10 bases. Germline loops: CDR1 MNHNS, CDR2 SASEGT. CDR3 length: 15 amino acids. The V segment lost 4 bases and the J segment 7 bases; nucleotides outside the gene matches: 7. The CDR3 loop is CASSVPGQGLNEQFF. CDR3 nucleotides: TGTGCCAGCAGTGTCCCGGGACAGGGGTTGAATGAGCAGTTCTTC.

The genes are TRBV5-4 and TRBJ1-2, with D possibly being TRBD1 (5 bases). Per germline, CDR1 SGHNT and CDR2 YYREEE (reference sequence). The CDR3 has 12 residues. V dropped 3 bases and J dropped 9 bases, with 12 bases sitting between them. This CDR3 reads CASSWDGDSYTF. DNA for the CDR3: TGTGCCAGCAGCTGGGACGGCGATAGCTACACCTTC.

This clone was picked up one time. The CDR3 nucleotides are TGTGCCAGCAGCTTAAAAGGGACTAATGAAAAACTGTTTTTT. Encoded protein: CASSLKGTNEKLFF. This chain connects TRBV5-4 to TRBJ1-4; D is undetermined. The germline gives CDR1 SGHNT, CDR2 YYREEE (reference sequence). The CDR3 consists of 14 residues. Trimming pared 2 bases from V and 2 bases from J, leaving 7 bases between.